This entry concerns a single TCR beta chain. As the CDR3 is not closed by the conserved phenylalanine or tryptophan, this likely results from a read error. The PCR used 60 Vbeta and 13 Jbeta primers. Libraries were prepared by immunoSEQ multiplex PCR; TCRdb keeps only in-frame clonotypes and omits some of them. The sample records over 150,000 clones, around 79% being singletons. The sample belongs to a study of cytomegalovirus exposure and HLA in healthy donors. At the level of the study: Assignment to the Caucasian-associated ancestry cluster applied to around four fifths of the approximately 370 genotyped donors.

There are 16 residues in the CDR3. In germline, CDR1 is PRHDT, CDR2 FYEKMQ (reference sequence). J was trimmed by 4 bases and V by 0 bases; bases with no gene match: 5. This TCR came from a man aged 40-55 years in good health and CMV-seronegative. Sequencing used PBMCs. This chain uses TRBV13 with TRBJ1-2; 10 nucleotides align to TRBD1. CDR3: CASSLGLTGGSYGYTL. The CDR3 DNA reads as TGTGCCAGCAGCTTAGGCCTGACAGGGGGCAGCTATGGCTACACCCTC.